Reported below is one TCR beta chain. By share, this clonotype ranks as medium-sized (0.01 to 0.1%). Its antigen remains unidentified. The sample holds no much larger clone one base away, and base qualities are not on file. Libraries were prepared through multiplex PCR. TRB libraries were generated by one-step amplicon PCR from around 99 ng genomic DNA using EuroClonality-NGS primers. Sequencing of the TRB amplicons was carried out on Illumina MiSeq instruments using 2 x 250 bp version 2 chemistry. In the paper's pipeline: IMGT/HighV-QUEST was used for primary TRB sequence analysis and V(D)J annotation. Once nonfunctional clones had been removed and the data downsampled for comparisons between samples, VDJtools was used to evaluate repertoire diversity and composition. TCRdb ran its own pipeline on the public reads, namely fastp trimming at Q25 and MiXCR clone calling, and kept in-frame beta chains. Here each entry gathers all rows of one CDR3 protein and keeps the most common genes and DNA. For this entry, the V and J calls and clone size follow TCRdb and not the study's own pipeline. This sample is represented by about 2,600 distinct CDR3 sequences; 20% to 30% of them were singletons. The ten largest clonotypes hold more than 8% of the sample.

Healthy control blood came from volunteer donors supplied by blood services in Australia and France. Genomic DNA for TCR repertoire analysis was extracted from whole blood samples or from PBMCs. This sample was included in a study of somatic reversion in DOCK8 deficiency (dated by TCRdb to the early 2020s). General notes on the study: T cell receptor beta repertoires were compared among DOCK8-deficient patients, DOCK8-revertant patients and healthy volunteers. The DOCK8-deficient patients included in the study had been previously reported. The study investigated how somatic reversion of pathogenic DOCK8 variants alters lymphocyte differentiation and function in DOCK8 deficiency. The investigation overall reported the following: The methods did not state, for each individual sample, whether the source material was whole blood or PBMCs.

Sequences SGHDT (CDR1) and YYEEEE (CDR2) are obtained from the germline V gene. The junction shows trimming of 5 bases on V and 8 bases on J, plus 8 bases between the germline ends. The CDR3, cysteine through phenylalanine, is 11 amino acids long. The only DNA kept is the CDR3, 33 bases in frame from the first base. The sequencing input was peripheral blood. The TCR originated in a human donor in good health. The rearranged segments are TRBV5-6 and TRBJ2-1; the D gene remains uncertain. The sequence in DNA is TGTGCCAGCAGACGAGATGATGAGCAGTTCTTC. Translated, this gives CASRRDDEQFF.